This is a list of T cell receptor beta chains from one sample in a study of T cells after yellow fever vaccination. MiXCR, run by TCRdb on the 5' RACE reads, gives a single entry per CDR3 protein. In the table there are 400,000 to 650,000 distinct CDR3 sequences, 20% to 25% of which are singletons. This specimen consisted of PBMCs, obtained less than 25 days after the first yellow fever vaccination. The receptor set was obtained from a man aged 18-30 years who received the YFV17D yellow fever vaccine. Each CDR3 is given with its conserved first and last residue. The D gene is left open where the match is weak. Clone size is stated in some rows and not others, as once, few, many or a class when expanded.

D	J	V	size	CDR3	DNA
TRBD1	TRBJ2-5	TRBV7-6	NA	CASSLGVRQGQETQYF	TGTGCCAGCAGCTTAGGAGTTAGACAGGGACAAGAGACCCAGTACTTC
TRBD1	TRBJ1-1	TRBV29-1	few	CSVEEGWQGATEAFF	TGCAGCGTTGAAGAAGGATGGCAGGGGGCTACTGAAGCTTTCTTT
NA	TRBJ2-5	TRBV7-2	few	CASSLVAGAGETQYF	TGTGCCAGCAGCTTAGTCGCTGGGGCCGGAGAGACCCAGTACTTC
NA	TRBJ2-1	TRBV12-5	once	CASGPGGGQLYNEQFF	TGTGCTAGTGGACCGGGGGGGGGACAGCTTTACAATGAGCAGTTCTTC
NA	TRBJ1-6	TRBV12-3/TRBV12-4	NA	CASSWSGHSPLHF	TGTGCCAGCAGTTGGTCGGGCCATTCACCCCTCCACTTT
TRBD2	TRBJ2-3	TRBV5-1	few	CASSFGLAGNTDTQYF	TGCGCCAGCAGCTTTGGACTAGCGGGGAACACAGATACGCAGTATTTT
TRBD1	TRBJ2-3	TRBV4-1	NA	CASSQARQGWSTDTQYF	TGCGCCAGCAGCCAAGCGCGACAGGGGTGGAGTACAGATACGCAGTATTTT
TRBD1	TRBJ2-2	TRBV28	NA	CASMTGQGNTGELFF	TGTGCCAGCATGACGGGACAGGGAAACACCGGGGAGCTGTTTTTT
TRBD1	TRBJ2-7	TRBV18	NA	CASSLLGQGAYEQYF	TGTGCCAGCTCACTTCTAGGACAGGGGGCATACGAGCAGTACTTC
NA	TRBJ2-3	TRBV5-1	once	CASSLVAVSSSDTQYF	TGCGCCAGCAGCTTGGTGGCAGTGTCATCCTCAGATACGCAGTATTTT
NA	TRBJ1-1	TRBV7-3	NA	CASSLYRRITNTEAFF	TGTGCCAGCAGCTTATATAGACGGATTACGAACACTGAAGCTTTCTTT
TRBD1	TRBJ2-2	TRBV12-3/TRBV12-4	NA	CASRGTGSAGELFF	TGTGCCAGCAGGGGGACAGGGTCGGCCGGGGAGCTGTTTTTT
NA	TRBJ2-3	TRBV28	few	CASTLAVGVADTQYF	TGTGCCAGCACCCTAGCTGTTGGGGTGGCAGATACGCAGTATTTT
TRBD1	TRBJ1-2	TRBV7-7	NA	CASSWTGRGYTF	TGTGCCAGCAGCTGGACAGGGCGAGGCTACACCTTC
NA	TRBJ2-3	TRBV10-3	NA	CAISESVDTQYF	TGTGCCATCAGTGAGTCTGTCGATACGCAGTATTTT
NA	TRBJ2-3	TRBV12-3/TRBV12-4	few	CASSFPDLGQYF	TGTGCCAGCAGTTTCCCCGACTTGGGGCAGTATTTT
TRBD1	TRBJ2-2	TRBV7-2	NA	CASSPRQGASTGELFF	TGTGCCAGCAGCCCTAGACAGGGAGCGAGCACCGGGGAGCTGTTTTTT
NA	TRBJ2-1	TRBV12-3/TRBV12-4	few	CASSLVGVVVEQFF	TGTGCCAGCAGTTTAGTGGGGGTTGTCGTTGAGCAGTTCTTC
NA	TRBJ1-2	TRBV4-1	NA	CASSQDVGYTF	TGCGCCAGCAGCCAGGACGTTGGCTACACCTTC
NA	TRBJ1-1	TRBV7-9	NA	CASSLAVSGVDTEAFF	TGTGCCAGCAGCTTAGCGGTGTCAGGGGTGGACACTGAAGCTTTCTTT
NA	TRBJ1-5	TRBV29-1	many	CSVEEGGGQPQHF	TGCAGCGTTGAAGAAGGGGGTGGGCAGCCCCAGCATTTT
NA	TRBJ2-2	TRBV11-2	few	CASSFQGGGHLNTGELFF	TGTGCCAGCAGCTTCCAGGGGGGAGGACACCTCAACACCGGGGAGCTGTTTTTT
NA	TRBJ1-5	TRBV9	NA	CASSDWGGQPQHF	TGTGCCAGCAGCGACTGGGGGGGTCAGCCCCAGCATTTT
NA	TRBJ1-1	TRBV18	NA	CASSGGRLNTEAFF	TGTGCCAGCTCCGGCGGCAGACTGAACACTGAAGCTTTCTTT
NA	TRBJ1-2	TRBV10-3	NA	CATAGYGDYGYTF	TGTGCCACCGCGGGGTACGGCGACTATGGCTACACCTTC
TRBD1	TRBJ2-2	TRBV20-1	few	CSARPQGTYTGELFF	TGCAGTGCTAGACCACAGGGGACATACACCGGGGAGCTGTTTTTT
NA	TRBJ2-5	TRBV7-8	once	CASIARLSLADTQETQYF	TGTGCCAGCATCGCTAGGCTATCCCTGGCTGACACCCAAGAGACCCAGTACTTC
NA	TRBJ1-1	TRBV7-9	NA	CASSLALRGAFF	TGTGCCAGCAGCTTAGCGCTCCGGGGAGCTTTCTTT
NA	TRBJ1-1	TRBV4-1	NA	CASSQDPGSLNTEAFF	TGCGCCAGCAGCCAAGATCCGGGCAGCTTGAACACTGAAGCTTTCTTT
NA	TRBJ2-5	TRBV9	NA	CASSVEPSQETQYF	TGTGCCAGCAGCGTAGAACCTAGCCAAGAGACCCAGTACTTC
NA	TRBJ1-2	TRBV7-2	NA	CASSLWNWERPNYGYTF	TGTGCCAGCAGCTTGTGGAACTGGGAACGTCCCAACTATGGCTACACCTTC
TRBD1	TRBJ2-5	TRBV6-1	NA	CASTIRTGRVHQETQYF	TGTGCCAGCACCATTCGGACAGGCCGAGTCCACCAAGAGACCCAGTACTTC
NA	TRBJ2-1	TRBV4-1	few	CASSHNGYNEQFF	TGCGCCAGCAGCCATAACGGGTACAATGAGCAGTTCTTC
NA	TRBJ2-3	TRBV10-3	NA	CAISEPGPGGTDTQYF	TGTGCCATCAGTGAACCGGGACCTGGGGGAACAGATACGCAGTATTTT
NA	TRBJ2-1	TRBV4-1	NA	CASSSLARSYNGQFF	TGCGCCAGCAGCTCGCTAGCGCGCTCCTACAATGGGCAGTTCTTC
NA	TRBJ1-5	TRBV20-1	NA	CSARPPGTAGGPQHF	TGCAGTGCTAGACCCCCGGGAACAGCCGGAGGGCCCCAGCATTTT
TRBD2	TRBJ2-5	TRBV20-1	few	CSARSPGTSGGETQYF	TGCAGTGCTAGATCTCCCGGGACTAGCGGGGGAGAGACCCAGTACTTC
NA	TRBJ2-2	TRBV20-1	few	CSAIPDAIPNTGELFF	TGCAGTGCTATTCCCGACGCCATCCCGAACACCGGGGAGCTGTTTTTT
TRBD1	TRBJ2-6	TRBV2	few	CASSELRTGSNSGANVLTF	TGTGCCAGCAGTGAGCTTCGGACAGGGTCAAACTCTGGGGCCAACGTCCTGACTTTC
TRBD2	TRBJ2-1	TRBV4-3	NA	CASSQDALTGGFEQFF	TGCGCCAGCAGCCAAGACGCCCTTACGGGGGGGTTTGAGCAGTTCTTC
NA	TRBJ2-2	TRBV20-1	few	CSARDLTRADEELFF	TGCAGTGCTAGAGATCTTACCAGGGCTGACGAGGAGCTGTTTTTT
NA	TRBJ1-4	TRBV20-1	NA	CSATAGNEKLFF	TGCAGTGCTACGGCCGGAAATGAAAAACTGTTTTTT
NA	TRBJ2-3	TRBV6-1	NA	CASTQYRSTDTQYF	TGTGCCAGCACCCAATATAGATCCACAGATACGCAGTATTTT
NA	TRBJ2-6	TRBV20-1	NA	CSAAPGDGANVLTF	TGCAGTGCCGCTCCAGGGGATGGGGCCAACGTCCTGACTTTC
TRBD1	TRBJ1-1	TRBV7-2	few	CASSLPGTVVGAFF	TGTGCCAGCAGCTTACCCGGGACAGTGGTTGGGGCTTTCTTT
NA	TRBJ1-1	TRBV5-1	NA	CASSPSWGSIGAFF	TGCGCCAGCAGCCCTAGTTGGGGTAGTATTGGAGCTTTCTTT
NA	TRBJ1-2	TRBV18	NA	CASSPSNQNGYTF	TGTGCCAGCTCACCATCGAATCAGAATGGCTACACCTTC
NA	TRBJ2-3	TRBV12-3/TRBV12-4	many	CASTQGDTQYF	TGTGCCAGCACCCAGGGCGATACGCAGTATTTT
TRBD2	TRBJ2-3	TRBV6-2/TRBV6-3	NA	CASSYPTSGGTLSSDTQYF	TGTGCCAGCAGTTACCCGACTAGCGGGGGGACTCTGTCCTCGGATACGCAGTATTTT
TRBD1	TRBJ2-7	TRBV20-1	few	CSAVTGSSYEQYF	TGCAGTGCTGTGACAGGGAGCTCCTACGAGCAGTACTTC
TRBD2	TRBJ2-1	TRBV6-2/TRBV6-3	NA	CASSRGLAGRGEQFF	TGTGCCAGCAGCCGCGGACTAGCGGGGAGGGGTGAGCAGTTCTTC
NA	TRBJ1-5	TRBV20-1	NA	CSATWDTSNQPQHF	TGCAGTGCTACCTGGGACACCTCCAATCAGCCCCAGCATTTT
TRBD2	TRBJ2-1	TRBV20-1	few	CSARGTSGSYNEQFF	TGCAGTGCTAGAGGGACTAGCGGTTCCTACAATGAGCAGTTCTTC
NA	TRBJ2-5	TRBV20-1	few	CSAIEAAETQYF	TGCAGTGCTATTGAGGCTGCCGAGACCCAGTACTTC
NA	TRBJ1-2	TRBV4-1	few	CASSHPQVSYGYTF	TGCGCCAGCAGCCACCCACAGGTTTCTTATGGCTACACCTTC
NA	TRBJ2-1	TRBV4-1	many	CASSQRGASSYNEQFF	TGCGCCAGCAGCCAGAGGGGGGCCAGCTCCTACAATGAGCAGTTCTTC
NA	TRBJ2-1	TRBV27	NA	CASSPGSVNEQFF	TGTGCCAGCAGTCCTGGGTCGGTAAATGAGCAGTTCTTC
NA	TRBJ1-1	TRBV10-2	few	CASTETGGWNTEAFF	TGCGCCAGCACTGAAACAGGCGGGTGGAACACTGAAGCTTTCTTT